What follows are 27 T cell receptor beta chains derived from one specimen sequenced in a study of blood T cell repertoires in COVID-19 (dated by TCRdb to the early 2020s). Library prep was done by the immunoSEQ multiplex PCR assay. The table comes from immuneACCESS by way of TCRdb, which keeps in-frame sequences with V and J called. Part of the clones is missing from these tables; in studies checked, under half for an unresolved V gene and the rest for unknown reasons. This sample gives roughly 60,000 clones in total; approximately 83% of them show up just once. The ten largest clones capture approximately 10% of the sample. Material for sequencing was peripheral blood. The receptor source for this set is a man aged 50-59 years with COVID-19, enrolled during active disease.

This sequence joins TRBV6-5 and TRBJ2-5; the D gene is possibly TRBD2 (5 bases). The CDR3 extends over 15 amino acids. CDR1 and CDR2 from the germline V gene are MNHEY and SVGAGI. V lost 6 bases and J 5 bases, leaving 19 bases between the germline ends. The CDR3 nucleotides are TGTGCCAGCAGCGTCTCCCCGGCCCGAGGGGAGACCCAGTACTTC. Translated: CASSVSPARGETQYF.

The V gene is TRBV3-1 (or the pseudogene TRBV3-2), the J gene TRBJ2-3, with D possibly being TRBD1 (5 bases). The CDR3 contains 13 residues. Germline V gene lookup returns CDR1 LGHDT and CDR2 YNNKEL (reference sequence). V was shortened by 4 bases and J by 3 bases, with 8 bases between the two germline ends. The CDR3 here is CASSPAGTDTQYF. CDR3 sequence (DNA): TGTGCCAGCAGCCCGGCAGGGACAGATACGCAGTATTTT.

The rearrangement links TRBV27 to TRBJ2-7, with TRBD2 identical over 15 bases. Germline CDR1 is MNHEY and CDR2 is SMNVEV (reference sequence). This CDR3 contains 16 residues. J gave up 4 bases and V 5 bases, and 6 bases lay outside the gene matches. CDR3 loop: CASSQGLAGGGYEQYF. The DNA of the CDR3 is TGTGCCAGCAGTCAAGGACTAGCGGGAGGGGGGTACGAGCAGTACTTC.

CDR3 amino acids: CASSQTGTSGKGEQFF. CDR3 coding DNA: TGCGCCAGCAGCCAAACCGGGACTAGCGGGAAGGGTGAGCAGTTCTTC. The chain is built from TRBV4-1 and TRBJ2-1; 13 nucleotides agree with TRBD2. The germline CDR1 and CDR2 sequences are MGHRA and YSYEKL. The CDR3 covers 16 residues. The trim removed 2 bases at V and 9 bases at J, leaving 7 bases unmatched.

The chain carries TRBV28 and TRBJ1-6, with a tentative D call TRBD1 (5 bases). Germline assignment: CDR1 MDHEN and CDR2 SYDVKM. Trimming left V 9 bases short and J 0 bases short, with 12 bases between. The CDR3 covers 15 residues. The CDR3 reads CASSGGLSYNSPLHF. The CDR3, as DNA: TGTGCCAGTTCCGGGGGTCTCTCCTATAATTCACCCCTCCACTTT.

The rearrangement uses TRBV9 and TRBJ2-2; 9 nucleotides match TRBD2. The CDR3 sequence is 17 residues long. Losses at the gene ends were 5 bases for V and 7 bases for J; bases not matched to a gene: 15. Germline assignment: CDR1 SGDLS and CDR2 YYNGEE. CDR3 nucleotides: TGTGCCAGCAGAGGCGGCGGGAGGGTCCCATCCCACGGGGAGCTGTTTTTT. Translating it yields CASRGGGRVPSHGELFF.

This clone ranks as medium-sized. The chain combines TRBV6-4 with TRBJ1-6; 8 bases match TRBD1. This CDR3 contains 14 residues. V was clipped by 4 bases and J by 8 bases; unmatched bases: 4. Germline CDR1 reads MRHNA; CDR2 reads SNTAGT. CDR3 bases: TGTGCCAGCAGTGCTTCAGGGGGCGATTCACCCCTCCACTTT. Translation: CASSASGGDSPLHF.

The gene calls are TRBV28 and TRBJ2-3; D may be TRBD1 (5 bases). V shed 2 bases and J shed 1 base, with 10 bases lying between them. The CDR3 length is 15 residues. From germline, CDR1 is MDHEN and CDR2 SYDVKM. CDR3: CASSLRQGRTDTQYF. The CDR3 nucleotides are TGTGCCAGCAGTTTACGGCAGGGCCGCACAGATACGCAGTATTTT. Filled out from reference TRBV28 and TRBJ2-3, the complete variable domain reads DVKVTQSSRYLVKRTGEKVFLECVQDMDHENMFWYRQDPGLGLRLIYFSYDVKMKEKGDIPEGYSVSREKKERFSLILESASTNQTSMYLCASSLRQGRTDTQYFGPGTRLTVL.

The V gene is TRBV5-1, the J gene TRBJ2-7; 12 bases are shared with TRBD2. The CDR3 totals 15 residues. With V trimmed by 3 bases and J by 2 bases, 3 bases remained unmatched. In germline, CDR1 is SGHRS, CDR2 YFSETQ. CDR3: CASSSTSGSPYEQYF. The CDR3 nucleotides are TGCGCCAGCAGCTCGACTAGCGGGAGTCCCTACGAGCAGTACTTC.

This clone was detected ten times or more. This chain links TRBV7-3 with TRBJ2-2; 8 bases are shared with TRBD2. CDR1 and CDR2 from the germline V gene are SGHTA and FQGTGA. V dropped 2 bases and J dropped 1; count of bases not matched to a gene: 0. The CDR3 is 15 amino acids. The CDR3 spells CASSLAGGNTGELFF. The CDR3 DNA sequence: TGTGCCAGCAGCTTAGCGGGAGGGAACACCGGGGAGCTGTTTTTT.

The chain joins TRBV4-3 to TRBJ2-1, with 8 bases fitting TRBD2. Germline V gene lookup returns CDR1 LGHNA and CDR2 YSLEER. V was pared by 2 bases and J by 4 bases, with 4 bases of the junction left unmatched. The CDR3 totals 15 residues. The CDR3 bases are TGCGCCAGCAGCCAAACTAGCGGAGATTACAATGAGCAGTTCTTC. Its translation: CASSQTSGDYNEQFF.

The rearrangement joins TRBV7-3 to TRBJ2-1; 7 nucleotides align to TRBD2. Germline CDR1 SGHTA, CDR2 FQGTGA. Trimming at V came to 5 bases and at J to 3 bases, leaving 7 bases not matched to a gene. This CDR3 is built from 15 residues. This CDR3 is CASSLGTTSYNEQFF. CDR3 DNA sequence: TGTGCCAGCAGCCTCGGGACTACCAGCTACAATGAGCAGTTCTTC.

This clone was seen more than once but under ten times. The chain links TRBV28 to TRBJ1-6, with TRBD1 matching over 9 bases. Germline CDR1 is MDHEN and CDR2 is SYDVKM. The CDR3 consists of 14 residues. The J segment lost 7 bases and the V segment lost 4 bases, leaving 2 bases of the junction unmatched. In DNA form, the CDR3 reads TGTGCCAGCAGTTGGGACAGGGTGAATTCACCCCTCCACTTT. Translating gives CASSWDRVNSPLHF.

The rearrangement links TRBV28 to TRBJ1-2, with D perhaps matching TRBD1 (6 bases). CDR1 is MDHEN, CDR2 SYDVKM, per germline. This CDR3 region has 15 residues. Trimming took 5 bases from V and 0 from J, leaving 13 bases between them. In DNA, the CDR3 is TGTGCCAGCAGTCCAACAGGGACCCCTAACTATGGCTACACCTTC. Translated, it gives CASSPTGTPNYGYTF.

V and J are TRBV5-1 and TRBJ2-1, with 8 bases aligning to TRBD2. The CDR3 is made up of 15 amino acids. V lost 2 bases, J lost 6 bases, and 7 bases stayed unmatched. Germline V lookup: CDR1 SGHRS, CDR2 YFSETQ. In DNA, the CDR3 is TGCGCCAGCAGCTTTAGCGGGAACCGTGGCAATGAGCAGTTCTTC. Its protein product is CASSFSGNRGNEQFF.

CDR3 loop: CASSSGQGDSPLHF. The DNA of the CDR3 is TGCGCCAGCAGCTCAGGACAGGGTGACTCACCCCTCCACTTT. The chain couples TRBV5-1 to TRBJ1-6; 8 nucleotides agree with TRBD1. Per the germline V gene, CDR1 is SGHRS and CDR2 is YFSETQ. The CDR3 is 14 residues long. V dropped 3 bases and J dropped 10; count of bases not matched to a gene: 6.

The chain uses TRBV30 and TRBJ2-7; the D is unclear. V lost 2 bases and J 4 bases, leaving 6 bases between the germline ends. From germline, CDR1 is GTSNPN and CDR2 SVGIG (reference sequence). The CDR3 has 11 amino acids. The CDR3 coding sequence is TGTGCCTGGAGTCCGTCGTACGAGCAGTACTTC. Translating gives CAWSPSYEQYF.

This chain joins TRBV27 and TRBJ1-6; TRBD1 is a possible D gene (6 bases). V lost 0 bases and J lost 10, with 13 bases in between. The CDR3 has 15 residues. From germline, CDR1 is MNHEY and CDR2 SMNVEV (reference sequence). The DNA for the CDR3 is TGTGCCAGCAGTTTATCCCAGGGGATGGGATCACCCCTCCACTTT. Amino acid sequence: CASSLSQGMGSPLHF.

CDR3 bases: TGTGCCAGCAGTTTACTGGGACTAGTCTACGAGCAGTACTTC. This codes for CASSLLGLVYEQYF. The chain is built from TRBV28 and TRBJ2-7; 8 bases match TRBD2. The CDR3 is made up of 14 amino acids. CDR1 and CDR2 from the germline V gene are MDHEN and SYDVKM. V trimming: 2 bases; J trimming: 3 bases; junction bases outside the gene matches: 3.

The gene calls are TRBV7-2 and TRBJ1-4; TRBD1 aligns across 10 bases. From germline, CDR1 is SGHTA and CDR2 FQGNSA. This CDR3 is 15 amino acids long. After removal of 5 bases from V and 8 bases from J, the junction contained 8 bases not matched to a gene. Written as DNA, the CDR3 is TGTGCCAGCAGCCATGACAGGGGGCGCGACGAAAAACTGTTTTTT. It translates to CASSHDRGRDEKLFF.

The chain recombines TRBV27 with TRBJ2-1; 16 nucleotides line up with TRBD2. This CDR3 spans 19 amino acids. Germline-derived CDR1 and CDR2 are MNHEY and SMNVEV (reference sequence). V trimming: 4 bases; J trimming: 2 bases; junction bases outside the gene matches: 8. Written as DNA, the CDR3 is TGTGCCAGCAGTTCAGCCCCGGGACTAGCGGGAGGGGCCTACAATGAGCAGTTCTTC. This translates into CASSSAPGLAGGAYNEQFF.

This clone was seen only a few times. The V gene is TRBV10-3, the J gene TRBJ1-2; tentative D call: TRBD1 (5 bases). The germline V gene encodes CDR1 ENHRY and CDR2 SYGVKD. The CDR3 is 16 residues long. V lost 0 bases and J 5 bases, leaving 16 bases between the germline ends. The CDR3 loop is CAISESVSRTTYGYTF. CDR3 coding DNA: TGTGCCATCAGTGAGTCGGTTTCCAGGACAACGTATGGCTACACCTTC.

The V call is TRBV6-5, the J call TRBJ2-7; TRBD1 matches at 11 bases. Trimming took 5 bases from V and 1 from J; bases not matched to a gene: 4. The CDR3 runs to 15 residues. In germline, CDR1 is MNHEY, CDR2 SVGAGI. The CDR3 region has the DNA TGTGCCAGCAGTCGGACAGGGGGCTATTCCTACGAGCAGTACTTC. Its translation is CASSRTGGYSYEQYF.

The chain carries TRBV6-5 and TRBJ1-2; no clear D gene. V lost 6 bases, J lost 2 bases, and 16 bases lay in between. The CDR3 extends over 15 amino acids. CDR1 is MNHEY, CDR2 SVGAGI, per germline. CDR3 bases: TGTGCCAGCAGGGTCCTCGGATCGGGAAACTATGGCTACACCTTC. As protein: CASRVLGSGNYGYTF.

The chain has TRBV7-3 and TRBJ2-3; TRBD1 agrees at 9 bases. Germline values: CDR1 SGHTA, CDR2 FQGTGA. Unmatched junction bases numbered 12, after V lost 5 bases and J lost 6 bases. The CDR3 loop spans 16 amino acids. The chain's CDR3 is CASSLLSGTGRDTQYF. The CDR3, as DNA: TGTGCCAGCAGCCTCCTGTCCGGGACAGGGAGGGATACGCAGTATTTT.

The J gene is TRBJ2-7, the V gene TRBV21-1; TRBD2 is the table's D call and was not checked against the DNA. TRBV21-1 is noted as a pseudogene. The CDR3 spans 15 residues. CDR3 sequence: CASSPDTADSYEQYF. The CDR3 coding sequence is TGTGCCAGCAGCCCCGACACAGCGGACTCCTACGAGCAGTACTTC.

This clone was counted a single time. The rearrangement links TRBV28 to TRBJ1-1; 9 bases match TRBD1. The trim removed 6 bases at V and 1 base at J, leaving 6 bases unmatched. The CDR3 totals 15 residues. CDR1 and CDR2 (germline): MDHEN, SYDVKM. Here the CDR3 reads CASSHRTGANTEAFF. The CDR3 DNA follows: TGTGCCAGCAGCCATAGGACAGGGGCGAACACTGAAGCTTTCTTT.